Below, 14 T cell receptor beta chains from the same sample are listed, as sequenced in a study of cytomegalovirus exposure and HLA in healthy donors. PCR used 60 Vbeta primers and 13 Jbeta primers. Assay used: immunoSEQ multiplex PCR; TCRdb lists only in-frame clones, some missing. The data show approximately 170,000 clones, approximately 81% seen once. The sample taken for sequencing was PBMCs. The origin of the receptors is a male donor in good health and CMV-seronegative.

The chain combines TRBV9 with TRBJ2-3; unclear D gene. The CDR3 runs 16 residues. CDR1 and CDR2 (germline): SGDLS, YYNGEE. The V gene lost 6 bases and the J gene lost 0 bases, with 17 bases spanning the gap. CDR3 loop: CASTKSRGSSTDTQYF. CDR3 DNA: TGTGCCAGCACCAAGTCGCGAGGCTCTAGCACAGATACGCAGTATTTT. The full variable domain, completed using reference TRBV9 and TRBJ2-3, is DSGVTQTPKHLITATGQRVTLRCSPRSGDLSVYWYQQSLDQGLQFLIQYYNGEERAKGNILERFSAQQFPDLHSELNLSSLELGDSALYFCASTKSRGSSTDTQYFGPGTRLTVL.

The chain recombines TRBV9 with TRBJ2-3; 8 nucleotides agree with TRBD2. Germline V gene data show CDR1 as SGDLS and CDR2 as YYNGEE. J gave up 2 bases and V 7 bases, and 3 bases lay outside the gene matches. This CDR3 has 13 residues. The CDR3 bases are TGTGCCAGCCGGACTAGCTCCACAGATACGCAGTATTTT. It codes for CASRTSSTDTQYF.

V and J are TRBV10-3 and TRBJ2-7; possibly TRBD2 for D (6 bases). V was pared by 6 bases and J by 0 bases, with 18 bases between. This CDR3 comprises 16 residues. CDR1 and CDR2 from the germline V gene are ENHRY and SYGVKD. The CDR3 spells CAIRFLPPGSSYEQYF. CDR3 nucleotides: TGTGCCATCAGATTTTTACCCCCCGGGAGCTCCTACGAGCAGTACTTC.

The chain couples TRBV7-3 to TRBJ2-1; TRBD2 matches at 7 bases. The CDR3 runs 14 residues. Unmatched junction bases numbered 7, after V lost 2 bases and J lost 9 bases. Germline CDR1 is SGHTA and CDR2 is FQGTGA. DNA of the CDR3: TGTGCCAGCAGCTTACCCCAGGGAGGGACTGAGCAGTTCTTC. Translating gives CASSLPQGGTEQFF.

The chain has TRBV27 and TRBJ2-3; the match to TRBD2 covers 7 bases. Germline CDR1 MNHEY, CDR2 SMNVEV (reference sequence). This CDR3 is 11 amino acids long. The V segment lost 8 bases and the J segment 8 bases; nucleotides outside the gene matches: 4. The CDR3: CASQAGVTQYF. In DNA, the CDR3 is TGTGCCAGCCAGGCGGGGGTTACGCAGTATTTT.

The chain uses TRBV28 and TRBJ2-7; perhaps TRBD1 as D (6 bases). This CDR3 region has 13 residues. Germline CDR1 MDHEN, CDR2 SYDVKM. Trimming removed 8 bases at V and 8 bases at J, with 19 bases between. The CDR3 region is CASQNGGRGQQYF. CDR3 DNA sequence: TGTGCCAGCCAAAATGGGGGCCGGGGCCAGCAGTACTTC.

V usage is TRBV5-6 and J usage is TRBJ2-1, with 7 bases fitting TRBD2. Per germline, CDR1 SGHDT and CDR2 YYEEEE. With V trimmed by 2 bases and J by 7 bases, 9 bases remained unmatched. This CDR3 is 15 amino acids long. As DNA, the CDR3 is TGTGCCAGCAGCTTCGGTGGGAGGGCCGATAATGAGCAGTTCTTC. It yields the protein CASSFGGRADNEQFF.

This clone was recorded once. The chain has TRBV4-1 and TRBJ1-2; 7 bases match TRBD1. The germline CDR1 and CDR2 sequences are MGHRA and YSYEKL. Trimming cost V 0 bases and J 4 bases; bases outside gene matches: 8. The CDR3 has 16 amino acids. The DNA of the CDR3 is TGCGCCAGCAGCCAAGATCGGACAGGCGCCTTCTATGGCTACACCTTC. It specifies CASSQDRTGAFYGYTF.

V gene TRBV6-1 combines with J gene TRBJ2-5; a possible D gene is TRBD1 (5 bases). The CDR3 length is 14 residues. Germline CDR1 is MNHNS and CDR2 is SASEGT. Between the trimmed V and J ends, which lost 2 bases and 9 bases, there was a span of 16 bases. CDR3 amino acids: CASSEWGTQRPQYF. The CDR3 nucleotides read TGTGCCAGCAGTGAATGGGGCACCCAGAGGCCCCAGTACTTC.

The chain uses TRBV7-8 and TRBJ2-2, with 9 positions matching TRBD2. The CDR3 covers 16 residues. The germline V gene has CDR1 SGHVS and CDR2 FQNEAQ. The trim removed 0 bases at V and 4 bases at J, leaving 3 bases unmatched. CDR3 loop: CASSLALAGSTGELFF. CDR3 bases: TGTGCCAGCAGCTTAGCCCTAGCGGGATCCACCGGGGAGCTGTTTTTT.

CDR3 DNA: TGCAGCGTCCGACAAGAATTGAACACTGAAGCTTTCTTT. Protein product: CSVRQELNTEAFF. V usage is TRBV29-1 and J usage is TRBJ1-1; D unresolved. Germline-derived CDR1 and CDR2 are SQVTM and ANQGSEA. The V gene lost 6 bases and the J gene lost 0 bases, with 11 bases spanning the gap. This CDR3 spans 13 amino acids.

This sequence joins TRBV6-4 and TRBJ1-2; D is undetermined. The CDR3 length is 13 residues. CDR1 and CDR2 from the germline V gene are MRHNA and SNTAGT. The V end lost 1 base, the J end lost 6 bases, and 9 bases lay between the germline ends. The DNA of the CDR3 is TGTGCCAGCAGTGACTTGAAATCAGATGGCTACACCTTC. Its protein product is CASSDLKSDGYTF.

The chain joins TRBV28 to TRBJ1-4; TRBD1 agrees at 8 bases. V trimming: 5 bases; J trimming: 7 bases; junction bases outside the gene matches: 6. The CDR3 sequence is 14 residues long. Germline-derived CDR1 and CDR2 are MDHEN and SYDVKM. The CDR3 nucleotides are TGTGCCAGCAGTCGGACAGGGCCGAGTGAAAAACTGTTTTTT. Protein: CASSRTGPSEKLFF. The variable domain in full, completed from reference TRBV28 and TRBJ1-4, reads DVKVTQSSRYLVKRTGEKVFLECVQDMDHENMFWYRQDPGLGLRLIYFSYDVKMKEKGDIPEGYSVSREKKERFSLILESASTNQTSMYLCASSRTGPSEKLFFGSGTQLSVL.

The chain uses TRBV6-1 and TRBJ2-7, with 7 positions matching TRBD1. This CDR3 has 15 residues. Germline V CDR1 and CDR2: MNHNS, SASEGT. J gave up 5 bases and V 3 bases, and 10 bases lay outside the gene matches. The CDR3 DNA follows: TGTGCCAGCAGTGATCCGAGGGGGCAAGGGAACGAGCAGTACTTC. This translates into CASSDPRGQGNEQYF.